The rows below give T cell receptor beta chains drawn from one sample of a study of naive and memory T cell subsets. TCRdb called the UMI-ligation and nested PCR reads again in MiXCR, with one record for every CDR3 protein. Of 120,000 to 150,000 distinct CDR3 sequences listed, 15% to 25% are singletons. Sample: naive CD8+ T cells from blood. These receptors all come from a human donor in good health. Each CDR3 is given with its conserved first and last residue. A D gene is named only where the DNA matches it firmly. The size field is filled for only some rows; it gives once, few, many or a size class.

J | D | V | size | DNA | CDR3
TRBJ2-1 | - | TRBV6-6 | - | TGTGCCAGCAGTAACCTATACAATGAGCAGTTCTTC | CASSNLYNEQFF
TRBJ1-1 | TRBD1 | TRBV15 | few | TGTGCCACCAGCAGCGACAGGGGGCCGGGGACTGAAGCTTTCTTT | CATSSDRGPGTEAFF
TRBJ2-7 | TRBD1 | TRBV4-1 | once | TGCGCCAGCAGCCAATATACGGGACAGACCTACGAGCAGTACTTC | CASSQYTGQTYEQYF
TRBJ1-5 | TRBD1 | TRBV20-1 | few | TGCAGTGCTGGGACTATGGGACAGGGAGACAACAAGGCCGACAATCAGCCCCAGCATTTT | CSAGTMGQGDNKADNQPQHF
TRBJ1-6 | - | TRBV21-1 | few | TGTGCCAGCAGGCTTATCACGAGCTCCTATAATTCACCCCTCCACTTT | CASRLITSSYNSPLHF
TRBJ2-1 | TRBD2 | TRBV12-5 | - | TGTGCTAGTGGATTCGTGGTTAGCGGGAGCGGCGATGAGCAGTTCTTC | CASGFVVSGSGDEQFF
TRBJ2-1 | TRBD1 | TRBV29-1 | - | TGCAGCGGAGTCACCGGGACAGGGGATAATGAGCAGTTCTTC | CSGVTGTGDNEQFF
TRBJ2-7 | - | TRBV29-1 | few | TGCAGCGCTGGTTCTTGGGTGACTGAGCAGTACTTC | CSAGSWVTEQYF
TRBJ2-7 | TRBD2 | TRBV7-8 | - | TGTGCCAGCAGCCACGAACGGACTAGCTCCTACGAGCAGTACTTC | CASSHERTSSYEQYF
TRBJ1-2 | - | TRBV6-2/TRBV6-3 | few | TGTGCCAGCAGTACAGCATTATTTACGAATGGCTACACCTTC | CASSTALFTNGYTF
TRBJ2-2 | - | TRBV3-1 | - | TGTGCCAGCAGCCAAGATTGGCCAGGGACGGCCGGGGAGCTGTTTTTT | CASSQDWPGTAGELFF
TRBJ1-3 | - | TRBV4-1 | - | TGCGCCAGCAGCCCTGACGCATCCCCTGGAAACACCATATATTTT | CASSPDASPGNTIYF
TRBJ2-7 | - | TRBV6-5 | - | TGTGCCAGCAACGTAATGCGGGGTTCCTACGAGCAGTACTTC | CASNVMRGSYEQYF
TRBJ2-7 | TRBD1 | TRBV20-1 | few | TGCAGTGCTAGACAATCGACAGGGAGCGATTACGAGCAGTACTTC | CSARQSTGSDYEQYF